These T cell receptor beta chains were read from a single sample in a study of PD-1 blockade in classical Hodgkin lymphoma. The assay was immunoSEQ multiplex PCR, and TCRdb's table has in-frame clones only and misses some. Here the sample spans tens of thousands of clones, 80% to 90% being singletons. This specimen consisted of peripheral blood mononuclear cells (PBMCs), obtained before the second cycle of nivolumab. These receptors were taken from a human donor with classical Hodgkin lymphoma. CDR3s include the opening cysteine and the closing phenylalanine or tryptophan. D genes are given only for firm matches. Some rows mark clone size as missing; the rest say once, few, many or name a class of expanded clone.

cdr3_length,j_call,d_call,v_call,clone_size,cdr3_aa,cdr3_nt
13,TRBJ1-1,NA,TRBV19,NA,CASSQGRDTEAFF,TGTGCCAGTAGTCAGGGGCGGGACACTGAAGCTTTCTTT
14,TRBJ1-1,NA,TRBV5-1,NA,CASSPRGWNTEAFF,TGCGCCAGCAGCCCAAGGGGGTGGAACACTGAAGCTTTCTTT
12,TRBJ2-3,NA,TRBV7-2,NA,CASSLGGQAQYF,TGTGCCAGCAGCTTAGGGGGTCAGGCGCAGTATTTT
14,TRBJ2-3,NA,TRBV27,few,CASDVAGGTDTQYF,TGTGCCAGCGACGTAGCAGGGGGCACAGATACGCAGTATTTT
15,TRBJ2-1,NA,TRBV28,NA,CASSLVGPSYNEQFF,TGTGCCAGCAGTTTAGTGGGCCCGTCCTACAATGAGCAGTTCTTC
13,TRBJ2-7,NA,TRBV10-3,NA,CAISEVSGGEQYF,TGTGCCATCAGTGAGGTTTCCGGAGGCGAGCAGTACTTC
14,TRBJ2-7,TRBD1,TRBV12-5,NA,CASGFKRGRDEQYF,TGTGCTAGTGGTTTCAAAAGGGGGCGGGACGAGCAGTACTTC
14,TRBJ2-7,NA,TRBV19,NA,CASSTTGRSHEQYF,TGTGCCAGTAGTACGACAGGCCGTTCCCACGAGCAGTACTTC
18,TRBJ2-1,NA,TRBV19,NA,CASSIVIPVRALSREQFF,TGTGCCAGTAGTATAGTGATTCCGGTTCGGGCTCTTTCGCGTGAGCAGTTCTTC
12,TRBJ1-5,NA,TRBV27,NA,CASSSINQPQHF,TGTGCCAGCAGTTCCATCAATCAGCCCCAGCATTTT
16,TRBJ2-7,NA,TRBV6-6,few,CASSYSSQGSTSEQYF,TGTGCCAGCAGTTACTCGAGTCAGGGGAGTACCAGCGAGCAGTACTTC
12,TRBJ2-3,NA,TRBV9,NA,CASSWGADTQYF,TGTGCCAGCAGCTGGGGGGCAGATACGCAGTATTTT
17,TRBJ2-1,NA,TRBV4-3,NA,CASSQVLETTPYNEQFF,TGCGCCAGCAGCCAAGTTCTGGAGACAACTCCCTACAATGAGCAGTTCTTC
15,TRBJ1-4,TRBD1,TRBV5-6,NA,CASSLTGGMDEKLFF,TGTGCCAGCAGCTTAACAGGGGGGATGGATGAAAAACTGTTTTTT
16,TRBJ2-7,NA,TRBV6-1,once,CASSEIGQGGVDEQYF,TGTGCCAGCAGTGAAATCGGCCAGGGTGGGGTAGACGAGCAGTACTTC
15,TRBJ1-2,NA,TRBV4-1,NA,CASSQDQGRARGYTF,TGCGCCAGCAGCCAAGATCAGGGGAGGGCCCGAGGCTACACCTTC
14,TRBJ1-1,NA,TRBV25-1,NA,CASSEGVWNTEAFF,TGTGCCAGCAGTGAGGGGGTTTGGAACACTGAAGCTTTCTTT
13,TRBJ1-1,TRBD1,TRBV7-9,NA,CASRRGQYTEAFF,TGTGCCAGCAGGCGGGGACAGTACACTGAAGCTTTCTTT
14,TRBJ1-2,TRBD1,TRBV2,NA,CASSVDRGGRGYTF,TGTGCCAGCAGTGTAGACAGGGGGGGCCGCGGCTACACCTTC
14,TRBJ1-6,NA,TRBV11-1,NA,CASSHNVGASPLHF,TGTGCCAGCAGTCACAACGTCGGGGCCTCACCCCTCCACTTT
14,TRBJ1-5,TRBD1,TRBV2,NA,CASSADRGDQPQHF,TGTGCCAGCAGTGCGGACAGGGGGGATCAGCCCCAGCATTTT
15,TRBJ1-1,TRBD1,TRBV7-9,NA,CASSPRQGANTEAFF,TGTGCCAGCAGCCCGCGACAGGGCGCGAACACTGAAGCTTTCTTT
14,TRBJ2-7,NA,TRBV5-1,NA,CASGNFGTSYEQYF,TGCGCCAGCGGGAATTTTGGGACTTCCTACGAGCAGTACTTC
13,TRBJ1-1,NA,TRBV5-1,medium-sized,CASSFGQNTEAFF,TGCGCCAGCAGCTTCGGACAGAACACTGAAGCTTTCTTT
13,TRBJ2-2,NA,TRBV18,NA,CASSPPNTGELFF,TGTGCCAGCTCACCACCGAACACCGGGGAGCTGTTTTTT
12,TRBJ2-1,TRBD1,TRBV4-1,NA,CASGNRGDEQFF,TGCGCCAGCGGTAACAGGGGTGACGAGCAGTTCTTC
14,TRBJ1-1,NA,TRBV5-5,NA,CASSLDRANTEAFF,TGTGCCAGCAGCTTGGACAGGGCCAACACTGAAGCTTTCTTT
15,TRBJ2-7,NA,TRBV2,NA,CASSEGGSPAYEQYF,TGTGCCAGCAGTGAAGGAGGCAGTCCGGCCTACGAGCAGTACTTC
16,TRBJ2-5,TRBD2,TRBV19,once,CASSLKAGGLQETQYF,TGTGCCAGTAGTCTTAAAGCGGGGGGGCTGCAAGAGACCCAGTACTTC
17,TRBJ2-3,TRBD2,TRBV4-2,NA,CASSQGGAGGFGDTQYF,TGTGCCAGCAGTCAAGGCGGTGCGGGGGGGTTTGGAGATACGCAGTATTTT
15,TRBJ2-5,NA,TRBV5-1,NA,CASSLEKGIQETQYF,TGCGCCAGCAGCTTGGAGAAGGGGATCCAAGAGACCCAGTACTTC
19,TRBJ2-6,TRBD1,TRBV7-9,NA,CASSLVGGQAISGANVLTF,TGTGCCAGCAGCTTAGTTGGGGGACAGGCCATTAGTGGGGCCAACGTCCTGACTTTC
16,TRBJ2-1,TRBD2,TRBV15,NA,CATSRGGTSGYNEQFF,TGTGCCACCAGCAGAGGAGGGACTAGCGGGTATAATGAGCAGTTCTTC
14,TRBJ2-7,TRBD1,TRBV6-1,NA,CASSFGQGPYEQYF,TGTGCCAGCAGTTTTGGACAGGGGCCTTACGAGCAGTACTTC
14,TRBJ1-2,TRBD1,TRBV18,NA,CASSSTTGGEGYTF,TGTGCCAGCTCATCAACCACAGGGGGAGAGGGCTACACCTTC
16,TRBJ2-3,TRBD2,TRBV4-1,few,CASSWRLAGGTDTQYF,TGCGCCAGCAGCTGGAGACTAGCGGGGGGCACAGATACGCAGTATTTT
15,TRBJ2-1,NA,TRBV9,NA,CASSVDRGTYNEQFF,TGTGCCAGCAGCGTAGATAGGGGAACCTACAATGAGCAGTTCTTC
16,TRBJ1-2,NA,TRBV5-8,NA,CASSLAELTYNYGYTF,TGTGCCAGCAGCTTGGCCGAGCTGACGTACAACTATGGCTACACCTTC
13,TRBJ2-2,NA,TRBV9,NA,CASSVVPLGELFF,TGTGCCAGCAGCGTAGTCCCGCTCGGGGAGCTGTTTTTT
16,TRBJ1-5,NA,TRBV7-2,NA,CASSLGGAGSNQPQHF,TGTGCCAGCAGCTTAGGGGGGGCCGGGAGCAATCAGCCCCAGCATTTT
15,TRBJ2-7,TRBD1,TRBV5-1,NA,CASSPRQGGTYEQYF,TGCGCCAGCAGCCCCCGACAGGGGGGGACCTACGAGCAGTACTTC
17,TRBJ2-3,NA,TRBV2,NA,CASSEGGNPSAGHTQYF,TGTGCCAGCAGTGAAGGGGGTAACCCATCGGCCGGACATACGCAGTATTTT